A single sample gave rise to the 24 T cell receptor beta chains below, sequenced in a study of shared clonotypes between healthy human individuals (dated by TCRdb to the early 2020s). Library construction relied on the immunoSEQ multiplex PCR assay. TCRdb took over this immuneACCESS table, retaining in-frame rearrangements with V and J assigned. Such tables are incomplete; in checked studies, under half of the missing clones stem from an unresolved V gene, and the remainder is unexplained. The sample data list hundreds of thousands of clones, and less than 80% of these were observed just once. Clones ranked in the top ten supply around 2% of the sample. Specimen: memory CD4+ T cells sorted from blood. The intended sense of this specimen's cell subset or site label: CD45RA-negative fraction. These receptor sequences come from a woman in her thirties in good health.

This sequence joins TRBV7-2 and TRBJ2-4, with no clear D. With 5 bases removed from V and 1 base from J, the gap between germline ends came to 12 bases. Germline values: CDR1 SGHTA, CDR2 FQGNSA. The CDR3 has 15 amino acids. The CDR3 protein is CASSQALMAKNIQYF. The CDR3, as DNA: TGTGCCAGCAGCCAGGCCTTGATGGCCAAAAACATTCAGTACTTC.

The chain combines TRBV11-3 with TRBJ2-2; perhaps D is TRBD1 or TRBD2 (6 bases each). CDR3 length: 17 amino acids. V lost 1 base to trimming and J lost 1 base, with 13 bases between them. The germline V gene has CDR1 SGHNT and CDR2 YENEEA. CDR3 sequence (DNA): TGTGCCAGCAGCTTAGGAGGGGGGCTCTGGAACACCGGGGAGCTGTTTTTT. Protein sequence: CASSLGGGLWNTGELFF. Full variable domain (remainder filled in from reference TRBV11-3 and TRBJ2-2): EAGVVQSPRYKIIEKKQPVAFWCNPISGHNTLYWYLQNLGQGPELLIRYENEEAVDDSQLPKDRFSAERLKGVDSTLKIQPAELGDSAVYLCASSLGGGLWNTGELFFGEGSRLTVL.

The chain recombines TRBV19 with TRBJ1-4, with D possibly being TRBD1 (6 bases). The germline V gene encodes CDR1 LNHDA and CDR2 SQIVND (reference sequence). The V gene lost 6 bases and the J gene lost 3 bases, with 14 bases spanning the gap. The CDR3 runs 15 residues. The CDR3 nucleotides are TGTGCCAGTAGCTCTGGGGGCCCGTCTAATGAAAAACTGTTTTTT. Protein product: CASSSGGPSNEKLFF.

The chain couples TRBV2 to TRBJ2-4; 7 bases are a match to TRBD1. The germline CDR1 and CDR2 sequences are SNHLY and FYNNEI. The CDR3 runs to 18 residues. With 5 bases clipped from V and 1 base from J, the junction kept 14 bases outside the gene matches. The CDR3 reads CASSTPGTVFYAKNIQYF. The CDR3 DNA reads as TGTGCCAGCAGTACCCCCGGGACAGTTTTCTACGCCAAAAACATTCAGTACTTC. Full variable domain (remainder filled in from reference TRBV2 and TRBJ2-4): EPEVTQTPSHQVTQMGQEVILRCVPISNHLYFYWYRQILGQKVEFLVSFYNNEISEKSEIFDDQFSVERPDGSNFTLKIRSTKLEDSAMYFCASSTPGTVFYAKNIQYFGAGTRLSVL.

In its sample, this clone was seen once. The chain couples TRBV5-4 to TRBJ2-1, with D possibly being TRBD1 or TRBD2 (5 bases each). The V gene's germline CDR1 is SGHNT and CDR2 YYREEE (reference sequence). The CDR3 extends over 15 amino acids. V was trimmed by 2 bases and J by 2 bases, leaving 11 bases between them. The CDR3 reads CASSLPGTAYNEQFF. The CDR3 DNA reads as TGTGCCAGCAGCTTACCAGGGACCGCCTACAATGAGCAGTTCTTC.

This clone was seen just once. CDR3 in amino acids: CASSLTGNTIYF. DNA for the CDR3: TGTGCCAGCAGCTTAACTGGAAACACCATATATTTT. The chain is built from TRBV7-9 and TRBJ1-3; D unresolved. Trimming cost V 2 bases and J 2 bases, with 1 base left between them. Germline V gene data show CDR1 as SEHNR and CDR2 as FQNEAQ (reference sequence). The CDR3 runs 12 residues.

With regard to this clone: Additional DNA sequences in this sample encode the identical CDR3. The rearrangement links TRBV19 to TRBJ1-2, with D uncertain. CDR1 is LNHDA and CDR2 is SQIVND in the germline V gene (reference sequence). The CDR3 has 12 residues. V was trimmed by 5 bases and J by 2 bases, leaving 6 bases between them. CDR3 region: CASSRRNYGYTF. In DNA, the CDR3 is TGTGCCAGTAGTCGGAGAAACTATGGCTACACCTTC.

CDR3 region: CSAQNGNEQFF. The DNA for the CDR3 is TGCAGTGCCCAAAATGGCAATGAGCAGTTCTTC. V usage is TRBV20-1 and J usage is TRBJ2-1; no reliable D call. From germline, CDR1 is DFQATT and CDR2 SNEGSKA (reference sequence). This CDR3 is built from 11 residues. V was clipped by 6 bases and J by 6 bases, with 9 bases between them.

In its sample, this clone was seen a few times. DNA of the CDR3: TGTGCCAGCAGCTTGGGTTCTTGGGGGGAGTACAGCAATCAGCCCCAGCATTTT. This translates into CASSLGSWGEYSNQPQHF. The chain recombines TRBV5-6 with TRBJ1-5; tentatively, D is TRBD1 (5 bases). Trimming pared 0 bases from V and 1 base from J, leaving 17 bases between. Germline V gives CDR1 SGHDT, CDR2 YYEEEE. The CDR3 is 18 amino acids.

V is TRBV28 and J is TRBJ2-7; D unresolved. The germline V gene has CDR1 MDHEN and CDR2 SYDVKM. CDR3 size: 11 residues. Trimming shortened V by 3 bases and J by 10 bases, and 10 bases separated the two germline ends. CDR3 sequence: CASSFSYSQYF. The DNA for the CDR3 is TGTGCCAGCAGTTTTTCGTATTCCCAGTACTTC. The full variable domain, completed using reference TRBV28 and TRBJ2-7, is DVKVTQSSRYLVKRTGEKVFLECVQDMDHENMFWYRQDPGLGLRLIYFSYDVKMKEKGDIPEGYSVSREKKERFSLILESASTNQTSMYLCASSFSYSQYFGPGTRLTVT.

The chain employs TRBV9 and TRBJ2-3; D is perhaps TRBD2 (6 bases). Trimming took 0 bases from V and 4 from J, leaving 27 bases between them. The CDR3 extends over 20 amino acids. CDR1 and CDR2 (germline): SGDLS, YYNGEE. DNA of the CDR3: TGTGCCAGCAGCGTAGTAAGCGGAGGGGCTGGAGGAGGTTCTGCAGATACGCAGTATTTT. It is translated as CASSVVSGGAGGGSADTQYF.

The sample holds a few counts of this clone. V is TRBV6-6 and J is TRBJ1-5; D is possibly TRBD1 (5 bases). The germline CDR1 and CDR2 sequences are MNHNY and SVGAGI (reference sequence). V was cut by 5 bases and J by 1 base, with 9 bases left in between. The CDR3 extends over 14 amino acids. The DNA for the CDR3 is TGTGCCAGCAGTCTAGGACACAGCAATCAGCCCCAGCATTTT. Encoded protein: CASSLGHSNQPQHF.

Comment on this clone: In the same sample, other DNA sequences code for this CDR3. The chain carries TRBV2 and TRBJ1-3; D is ambiguous. Germline loops: CDR1 SNHLY, CDR2 FYNNEI. This CDR3 spans 13 amino acids. The V end lost 3 bases, the J end lost 0 bases, and 3 bases lay between the germline ends. CDR3 nucleotide sequence: TGTGCCAGCAGTGACCGCTCTGGAAACACCATATATTTT. This sequence encodes CASSDRSGNTIYF.

The chain's CDR3 is CSARDFNEQFF. The CDR3 coding sequence is TGCAGTGCAAGGGATTTCAATGAGCAGTTCTTC. This chain links TRBV20-1 with TRBJ2-1; D is undetermined. CDR3 length: 11 residues. V lost 6 bases, J lost 6 bases, and 9 bases lay in between. In germline, CDR1 is DFQATT, CDR2 SNEGSKA (reference sequence).

The chain recombines TRBV19 with TRBJ2-5; D may be TRBD2 (6 bases). The CDR3 covers 18 residues. Trimming shortened V by 9 bases and J by 4 bases, and 30 bases separated the two germline ends. CDR1 and CDR2 from the germline V gene are LNHDA and SQIVND (reference sequence). CDR3 protein: CASKPRRDLGSGSETQYF. The CDR3 DNA reads TGTGCCAGCAAGCCACGCCGGGACCTCGGGAGTGGGTCAGAGACCCAGTACTTC.

In this sample, this clone turned up many times. The chain has TRBV2 and TRBJ2-2; tentatively, D is TRBD2 (5 bases). The CDR3 length is 14 residues. Trimming removed 5 bases at V and 2 bases at J, with 9 bases between. Germline CDR1 reads SNHLY; CDR2 reads FYNNEI. The CDR3 sequence is CASSLSGNTGELFF. CDR3 DNA: TGTGCCAGCAGTCTCAGCGGTAACACCGGGGAGCTGTTTTTT. Complete variable domain (other parts from reference TRBV2 and TRBJ2-2): EPEVTQTPSHQVTQMGQEVILRCVPISNHLYFYWYRQILGQKVEFLVSFYNNEISEKSEIFDDQFSVERPDGSNFTLKIRSTKLEDSAMYFCASSLSGNTGELFFGEGSRLTVL.

The chain combines TRBV6-4 with TRBJ2-3; a possible D gene is TRBD1 (5 bases). Germline V gene data show CDR1 as MRHNA and CDR2 as SNTAGT. This CDR3 is 16 amino acids long. Trimming shortened V by 2 bases and J by 4 bases, and 16 bases separated the two germline ends. The CDR3 loop reads CASSDPAGFSPDTQYF. DNA of the CDR3: TGTGCCAGCAGTGACCCCGCAGGGTTCAGCCCAGATACGCAGTATTTT.

The chain is built from TRBV6-1 and TRBJ1-2; D is possibly TRBD1 (6 bases). The CDR3 is made up of 15 amino acids. V gave up 2 bases and J gave up 7 bases, with 17 bases separating them. The germline V gene encodes CDR1 MNHNS and CDR2 SASEGT. The CDR3, as DNA: TGTGCCAGCAGTGAACGGGGGCAGGGGAAGAGTGGCTACACCTTC. This gives the protein CASSERGQGKSGYTF.

The CDR3 here is CASSLYGTGELFF. DNA for the CDR3: TGTGCCAGCAGCTTATACGGAACCGGGGAGCTGTTTTTT. The chain is built from TRBV7-3 and TRBJ2-2; the D is unclear. Germline CDR1 is SGHTA and CDR2 is FQGTGA. The V gene lost 2 bases and the J gene lost 5 bases, with 6 bases spanning the gap. This CDR3 region has 13 residues.

The V and J genes are TRBV7-6 and TRBJ2-7; possible D gene TRBD1, 5 bases. V gave up 4 bases and J gave up 2 bases, with 9 bases separating them. Germline V gene data show CDR1 as SGHVS and CDR2 as FNYEAQ. The CDR3 extends over 13 amino acids. For the CDR3, the DNA is TGTGCCAGCAGCTCACAGGAAGCCTACGAGCAGTACTTC. Its translation is CASSSQEAYEQYF.

The rearrangement uses TRBV11-2 and TRBJ2-7; D call uncertain. The CDR3 length is 12 residues. V lost 3 bases and J 4 bases, leaving 7 bases between the germline ends. Germline V gene lookup returns CDR1 SGHAT and CDR2 FQNNGV. CDR3 DNA sequence: TGTGCCAGCAGCTTTGCCCGGTACGAGCAGTACTTC. The encoded protein is CASSFARYEQYF.

This sequence joins TRBV18 and TRBJ1-3; no firm D call. V lost 2 bases and J lost 0, with 11 bases in between. Germline V gives CDR1 KGHSH, CDR2 LQKENI. The CDR3 has 16 amino acids. The CDR3 DNA follows: TGTGCCAGCTCACCAACGGACGGACTCTCTGGAAACACCATATATTTT. This gives the protein CASSPTDGLSGNTIYF.

This clone showed up just a few times. The chain carries TRBV27 and TRBJ1-4, with D possibly TRBD1 on 6 matching bases. CDR3 size: 17 residues. Germline V CDR1 and CDR2: MNHEY, SMNVEV (reference sequence). Trimming removed 3 bases from V and 7 bases from J, with 21 bases in between. The CDR3 DNA is TGTGCCAGCAGTTTTTCCCCCCCGGGGGCTTTGGGTGAAAAACTGTTTTTT. This gives the protein CASSFSPPGALGEKLFF.

This clone was seen just once. V is TRBV4-1 and J is TRBJ2-7, with D perhaps matching TRBD1 (6 bases). The ends were cut back, 3 bases at V and 3 bases at J, with 15 bases in the middle. CDR1 MGHRA and CDR2 YSYEKL come from the germline V gene. This CDR3 comprises 15 residues. The CDR3 sequence is CASSQASRGLYEQYF. The CDR3, as DNA: TGCGCCAGCAGCCAGGCCAGCAGGGGCCTCTACGAGCAGTACTTC.